This TCR beta chain emerged from a study of tumor and adjacent non-tumor tissue in lung cancer. No cell sorting was done before RNA was extracted from the tissue. Chemotherapy-naive patients with new lung cancer underwent thoracic surgery in China, August–late 2014. This clonotype appeared many times. V shed 5 bases and J shed 0 bases, with 8 bases lying between them. CDR3 length: 14 amino acids. The library came from three nested PCR rounds adapted from ARM-PCR protocols. TCRdb used MiXCR to reprocess the multiplex PCR reads, holding one entry per CDR3 protein. The table includes 90,000 to 110,000 distinct CDR3 sequences, more than 60% detected once.

The specimen sequenced was lung tumor tissue. The clonotype originates from a woman aged 60-75 years with non-small cell lung cancer. This sequence joins TRBV12-3 or TRBV12-4 and TRBJ1-3; no clear D gene. DNA for the CDR3: TGTGCCAGCAGTCCCCGGTTCTCTGGAAACACCATATATTTT. Amino acids: CASSPRFSGNTIYF.